This T cell receptor (beta chain) came from a study of resident and recirculating memory T cells in vitiligo. General observations from the study: No single dominant TCR clone appeared; lesion clonality varied.

Stability required unchanged lesions during the previous 6 months. No patient showed confetti depigmentation, a clinical sign of active disease. CDR3 length: 12 residues. Trimming left V 6 bases short and J 0 bases short, with 6 bases between. Germline values: CDR1 MNHEY, CDR2 SVGAGI. Sequencing used immunoSEQ multiplex PCR; TCRdb keeps in-frame clones, though not all of them. The table includes 75,000 to 95,000 clones, about 92% detected once. About this clone: The antigen is not known.

The sequence was obtained from a male donor with vitiligo. Sequences were obtained from blood. This chain uses TRBV6-5 with TRBJ2-7; D not certain. The CDR3 nucleotides read TGTGCCAGCAGGGGCTCCTCCTACGAGCAGTACTTC. It codes for CASRGSSYEQYF.